Listed here are 22 T cell receptor beta chains from one sample, sequenced in a study of blood T cell repertoires in COVID-19. Assay used: immunoSEQ multiplex PCR; TCRdb lists only in-frame clones, some missing. Seen here are around 99,000 clones, over 60% observed once, and the top ten hold 4% to 5.5%. Sample: peripheral blood. All receptors come from a man aged 65 to 79 with acute or convalescent COVID-19.

The chain joins TRBV5-1 to TRBJ1-2; D unresolved. The germline V gene encodes CDR1 SGHRS and CDR2 YFSETQ. The germline V and J ends were trimmed by 2 bases and 3 bases, with 11 bases remaining between them. The CDR3 contains 14 residues. The CDR3 reads CASSLELQDYGYTF. CDR3 nucleotides: TGCGCCAGCAGCTTAGAGCTCCAGGACTATGGCTACACCTTC. Using reference TRBV5-1 and TRBJ1-2 for the parts outside the CDR3, the full variable domain is KAGVTQTPRYLIKTRGQQVTLSCSPISGHRSVSWYQQTPGQGLQFLFEYFSETQRNKGNFPGRFSGRQFSNSRSEMNVSTLELGDSALYLCASSLELQDYGYTFGSGTRLTVV.

This CDR3 reads CASSPPGQTDTGELFF. As DNA, the CDR3 is TGTGCCAGCTCACCACCAGGACAGACCGACACCGGGGAGCTGTTTTTT. The gene calls are TRBV18 and TRBJ2-2; perhaps TRBD1 as D (6 bases). Germline CDR1 reads KGHSH; CDR2 reads LQKENI. V gave up 0 bases and J gave up 3 bases, with 11 bases separating them. The length of the CDR3 is 16 residues.

The chain couples TRBV9 to TRBJ2-2; D may be TRBD1 (6 bases). V was pared by 0 bases and J by 2 bases, with 14 bases between. The CDR3 sequence is 17 residues long. Germline assignment: CDR1 SGDLS and CDR2 YYNGEE. CDR3 sequence (DNA): TGTGCCAGCAGCGTAGGGATTGGGACAACCAACACCGGGGAGCTGTTTTTT. It specifies CASSVGIGTTNTGELFF.

This clone was seen more than once but under ten times. The chain joins TRBV7-2 to TRBJ2-6; 8 bases agree with TRBD2. The germline V gene encodes CDR1 SGHTA and CDR2 FQGNSA. This CDR3 has 15 amino acids. V dropped 3 bases and J dropped 2; count of bases not matched to a gene: 0. CDR3 DNA sequence: TGTGCCAGCAGCTTGGGACTAGCTGGGGCCAACGTCCTGACTTTC. Its protein product is CASSLGLAGANVLTF.

V usage is TRBV3-1 (or the pseudogene TRBV3-2) and J usage is TRBJ2-2; 9 bases map to TRBD1. The germline V gene has CDR1 LGHDT and CDR2 YNNKEL (reference sequence). There are 17 residues in the CDR3. V shed 4 bases and J 7 bases; nucleotides not matched to a gene: 13. The CDR3, as DNA: TGTGCCAGCAGCCCCGGGACAGGGTACACTTTTGGCGGGGAGCTGTTTTTT. Protein product: CASSPGTGYTFGGELFF.

The chain combines TRBV10-2 with TRBJ2-1; TRBD1 is a possible D gene (6 bases). The CDR3 has 15 residues. Germline V gene sequence: CDR1 WSHSY, CDR2 SAAADI. V lost 3 bases, J lost 6 bases, and 15 bases lay in between. The CDR3 loop is CASSDLGAVTNEQFF. CDR3 nucleotide sequence: TGCGCCAGCAGTGACCTGGGGGCCGTTACCAATGAGCAGTTCTTC.

This clone was detected a few times. The V gene is TRBV28, the J gene TRBJ1-5; weak D call: TRBD1 (5 bases). The CDR3 is 12 residues long. CDR1 is MDHEN, CDR2 SYDVKM, per germline. Trimming pared 6 bases from V and 4 bases from J, leaving 7 bases between. The CDR3 reads CASRQVNQPQHF. DNA of the CDR3: TGTGCCAGCAGACAGGTTAATCAGCCCCAGCATTTT.

The rearrangement links TRBV27 to TRBJ1-2; weak D call: TRBD1 (5 bases). Trimming removed 6 bases from V and 2 bases from J, with 10 bases in between. Germline CDR1 is MNHEY and CDR2 is SMNVEV (reference sequence). This CDR3 has 13 amino acids. The CDR3 region is CASRPQENYGYTF. The CDR3 DNA reads as TGTGCCAGCAGGCCACAGGAGAACTATGGCTACACCTTC.

CDR3 amino acids: CASSIRGAQPGNEQFF. Here the CDR3 DNA reads TGTGCCAGTAGTATTCGGGGGGCGCAACCTGGCAATGAGCAGTTCTTC. V and J are TRBV19 and TRBJ2-1, with a tentative D call TRBD2 (7 bases). The germline V and J ends were trimmed by 3 bases and 6 bases, with 18 bases remaining between them. The CDR3 totals 16 residues. The germline V gene has CDR1 LNHDA and CDR2 SQIVND (reference sequence).

J is TRBJ1-3 and V is TRBV10-3; 9 bases fit TRBD1. This CDR3 region has 15 residues. The trim removed 5 bases at V and 0 bases at J, leaving 2 bases unmatched. In germline, CDR1 is ENHRY, CDR2 SYGVKD. CDR3 sequence: CAISPGQGSGNTIYF. The CDR3 nucleotides are TGTGCCATCAGTCCGGGACAGGGCTCTGGAAACACCATATATTTT.

The chain uses TRBV19 and TRBJ1-6; a weak D match, TRBD1 (6 bases). The CDR3 covers 13 residues. Trimming pared 8 bases from V and 7 bases from J, leaving 12 bases between. Germline CDR1 is LNHDA and CDR2 is SQIVND (reference sequence). The CDR3 DNA reads as TGTGCCAGTCGGGACACCCAAAATTCACCCCTCCACTTT. This gives the protein CASRDTQNSPLHF. Drawing the rest from reference TRBV19 and TRBJ1-6, the complete variable domain is DGGITQSPKYLFRKEGQNVTLSCEQNLNHDAMYWYRQDPGQGLRLIYYSQIVNDFQKGDIAEGYSVSREKKESFPLTVTSAQKNPTAFYLCASRDTQNSPLHFGNGTRLTVT.

The chain employs TRBV11-2 and TRBJ2-3; 7 bases line up with TRBD1. V dropped 5 bases and J dropped 2; count of bases not matched to a gene: 13. Germline V CDR1 and CDR2: SGHAT, FQNNGV. The CDR3 loop spans 17 amino acids. The DNA for the CDR3 is TGTGCCAGCAGCGACGGGACAGCTCTCCATGTCACAGATACGCAGTATTTT. This sequence encodes CASSDGTALHVTDTQYF.

V and J are TRBV18 and TRBJ2-5, with D possibly being TRBD2 (6 bases). Germline CDR1 KGHSH, CDR2 LQKENI. The CDR3 spans 14 residues. V lost 5 bases and J lost 2, with 12 bases in between. Here the CDR3 reads CASSGGTVQETQYF. In nucleotides, the CDR3 is TGTGCCAGCTCAGGAGGGACGGTTCAAGAGACCCAGTACTTC.

V gene TRBV11-2 combines with J gene TRBJ2-7, with 9 bases that match TRBD1. V was clipped by 5 bases and J by 3 bases; unmatched bases: 2. The CDR3 spans 13 residues. Germline lookup yields CDR1 SGHAT and CDR2 FQNNGV. The CDR3: CASSRDRVYEQYF. The CDR3 DNA follows: TGTGCCAGCAGCCGGGACAGGGTCTACGAGCAGTACTTC.

Only a few counts were recorded for this clone. This sequence joins TRBV20-1 and TRBJ2-1; the D is unclear. Germline CDR1 is DFQATT and CDR2 is SNEGSKA (reference sequence). Trimming pared 3 bases from V and 6 bases from J, leaving 6 bases between. CDR3 size: 11 residues. The CDR3 sequence: CSASSPNEQFF. CDR3 DNA: TGCAGTGCTAGCTCCCCCAATGAGCAGTTCTTC.

V and J are TRBV5-4 and TRBJ2-3, with D maybe TRBD1 (6 bases). Looked up from germline, CDR1 is SGHNT and CDR2 is YYREEE (reference sequence). V was shortened by 4 bases and J by 4 bases, with 16 bases between the two germline ends. The CDR3 extends over 15 amino acids. The chain's CDR3 is CASSPPGAGADTQYF. CDR3 in DNA: TGTGCCAGCAGCCCCCCAGGGGCAGGGGCAGATACGCAGTATTTT.

This clone was recorded many times. The chain combines TRBV2 with TRBJ2-2, with 10 nucleotides matching TRBD2. V was pared by 6 bases and J by 4 bases, with 2 bases of the junction left unmatched. This CDR3 contains 14 residues. CDR1 and CDR2 (germline): SNHLY, FYNNEI. The CDR3 reads CASRSGGATGELFF. The DNA of the CDR3 is TGTGCCAGCAGGAGCGGGGGGGCCACCGGGGAGCTGTTTTTT.

This chain joins TRBV4-2 and TRBJ2-3, with 9 bases identical to TRBD2. Germline assignment: CDR1 LGHNA and CDR2 YNFKEQ. With V trimmed by 0 bases and J by 6 bases, 7 bases remained unmatched. The CDR3 runs 16 residues. The CDR3 DNA sequence: TGTGCCAGCAGCCAAGATGAAAGGCGGGGGGGCGATACGCAGTATTTT. Translation: CASSQDERRGGDTQYF.

The chain joins TRBV29-1 to TRBJ1-1, with D possibly TRBD1 on 5 matching bases. The V and J ends lost 6 bases and 2 bases respectively, with 16 bases between them. CDR3 size: 14 residues. Germline V gene data show CDR1 as SQVTM and CDR2 as ANQGSEA. As DNA, the CDR3 is TGCAGCGTCAGACCCTTGGACATTAACACTGAAGCTTTCTTT. Encoded protein: CSVRPLDINTEAFF. Drawing the rest from reference TRBV29-1 and TRBJ1-1, the complete variable domain is SAVISQKPSRDICQRGTSLTIQCQVDSQVTMMFWYRQQPGQSLTLIATANQGSEATYESGFVIDKFPISRPNLTFSTLTVSNMSPEDSSIYLCSVRPLDINTEAFFGQGTRLTVV.

This clone was observed once. The gene calls are TRBV19 and TRBJ1-3; D unclear. Deletions cut 3 bases from V and 0 bases from J, with 9 bases between. CDR1 is LNHDA, CDR2 SQIVND, per germline (reference sequence). This CDR3 is 15 amino acids long. Here the CDR3 reads CASSMPQASGNTIYF. DNA of the CDR3: TGTGCCAGTAGTATGCCCCAGGCCTCTGGAAACACCATATATTTT. Supplemented by reference TRBV19 and TRBJ1-3, the full variable domain reads DGGITQSPKYLFRKEGQNVTLSCEQNLNHDAMYWYRQDPGQGLRLIYYSQIVNDFQKGDIAEGYSVSREKKESFPLTVTSAQKNPTAFYLCASSMPQASGNTIYFGEGSWLTVV.

CDR3 sequence: CATRRTGDTEAFF. CDR3 DNA: TGTGCCACCAGGAGGACAGGGGACACTGAAGCTTTCTTT. The chain employs TRBV19 and TRBJ1-1; 9 bases are shared with TRBD1. CDR3 length equals 13 residues. Trimming took 10 bases from V and 3 from J; bases not matched to a gene: 6. Germline CDR1 and CDR2: LNHDA and SQIVND (reference sequence).

The V and J genes are TRBV6-4 and TRBJ1-1, with 7 bases fitting TRBD1. This CDR3 spans 19 amino acids. V was pared by 1 base and J by 0 bases, with 14 bases of the junction left unmatched. Germline CDR1 and CDR2: MRHNA and SNTAGT. The CDR3 DNA sequence: TGTGCCAGCAGTGACTTGGGACAGACCGTTTTTTACATGAACACTGAAGCTTTCTTT. It is translated as CASSDLGQTVFYMNTEAFF.